These T cell receptor beta chains were read from a single sample in a study of OX40 agonist ivuxolimab in advanced cancers. Libraries were prepared by immunoSEQ multiplex PCR; TCRdb keeps only in-frame clonotypes and omits some of them. The sample holds 70,000 to 85,000 clones; around four fifths are singletons and the top ten take 5.5% to 6%. This specimen was CD4+ or CD8+ T cells sorted from blood, taken in a trial of the OX40 agonist ivuxolimab. The source of these receptors is an adult with an advanced solid tumor such as melanoma, head and neck, liver or kidney cancer. Both conserved end residues are part of each CDR3. A D gene is named only where the DNA matches it firmly. Some rows mark clone size as missing; the rest say once, few, many or name a class of expanded clone.

J gene	V gene	D gene	clone size	CDR3 protein	CDR3 DNA
TRBJ1-1	TRBV28	TRBD1	.	CASSLRQGYVGEAFF	TGTGCCAGCAGTCTAAGACAGGGATACGTGGGTGAAGCTTTCTTT
TRBJ2-7	TRBV7-9	TRBD1	.	CASSPRDRSSYEQYF	TGTGCCAGCAGCCCCCGGGACAGGTCCTCCTACGAGCAGTACTTC
TRBJ2-1	TRBV25-1	.	.	CASSVPDSYNEQFF	TGTGCCAGCAGTGTTCCCGACTCCTACAATGAGCAGTTCTTC
TRBJ2-3	TRBV2	.	.	CASSEGGGSTQYF	TGTGCCAGCAGTGAAGGAGGGGGAAGTACGCAGTATTTT
TRBJ2-7	TRBV6-5	.	.	CASSTIRDSSYEQYF	TGTGCCAGCAGCACAATCCGGGACTCCTCCTACGAGCAGTACTTC
TRBJ2-3	TRBV15	TRBD1	.	CATSTDRPDTQYF	TGTGCCACCAGCACGGACAGGCCCGATACGCAGTATTTT
TRBJ2-3	TRBV7-2	.	.	CASSLWGINTQYF	TGTGCCAGCAGCCTATGGGGCATCAATACGCAGTATTTT
TRBJ2-7	TRBV7-9	TRBD2	.	CASSTYGEGGTNYEQYF	TGTGCCAGCAGCACTTACGGGGAGGGAGGGACCAACTACGAGCAGTACTTC
TRBJ2-1	TRBV10-3	TRBD1	.	CAAQGTANNEQFF	TGTGCCGCCCAAGGGACAGCCAACAATGAGCAGTTCTTC
TRBJ1-2	TRBV7-8	TRBD1	.	CASSPQSGQGYGYTF	TGTGCCAGCAGCCCCCAATCTGGACAGGGATATGGCTACACCTTC
TRBJ2-2	TRBV4-2	.	few	CASSRGGANTGELFF	TGTGCCAGCAGCAGAGGAGGGGCGAACACCGGGGAGCTGTTTTTT
TRBJ1-3	TRBV6-5	TRBD1	.	CASSYDRGLGNTIYF	TGTGCCAGCAGTTACGATAGGGGGCTTGGAAACACCATATATTTT
TRBJ2-7	TRBV6-4	TRBD2	.	CATREGQKVQGPGALYEQYF	TGTGCCACAAGGGAGGGGCAGAAGGTCCAAGGCCCCGGCGCCCTCTACGAGCAGTACTTC
TRBJ2-7	TRBV7-6	.	.	CASSWGVNEQYF	TGTGCCAGCAGCTGGGGAGTTAACGAGCAGTACTTC
TRBJ2-7	TRBV11-2	TRBD2	few	CASSPRLAGNYEQYF	TGTGCCAGCAGCCCCCGACTAGCGGGAAACTACGAGCAGTACTTC
TRBJ2-7	TRBV6-1	TRBD1	few	CASRAGTGSPYEQYF	TGTGCCAGCAGAGCCGGGACAGGGTCCCCCTACGAGCAGTACTTC
TRBJ1-5	TRBV6-1	.	.	CASEGSGSHNQPQHF	TGTGCCAGCGAGGGATCGGGCAGCCACAATCAGCCCCAGCATTTT
TRBJ2-5	TRBV4-3	.	.	CASSQGLGSGGEEGTQYF	TGCGCCAGCAGCCAAGGATTAGGTTCGGGGGGCGAGGAGGGGACCCAGTACTTC
TRBJ1-2	TRBV28	.	.	CASTPRHGGYTF	TGTGCCAGCACCCCCCGCCATGGTGGCTACACCTTC
TRBJ1-2	TRBV20-1	.	.	CSTGRRDGYTF	TGCAGTACGGGGAGGAGGGATGGCTACACCTTC
TRBJ2-3	TRBV29-1	.	.	CSAPNSRDSTDTQYF	TGCAGCGCCCCCAATAGTAGGGATAGCACAGATACGCAGTATTTT
TRBJ2-4	TRBV7-2	.	once	CASSSTNPKGIQYF	TGTGCCAGCAGCTCGACGAACCCCAAGGGGATTCAGTACTTC
TRBJ2-5	TRBV7-9	TRBD2	.	CASRASGGGQETQYF	TGTGCCAGCAGGGCCAGCGGGGGCGGCCAAGAGACCCAGTACTTC
TRBJ2-5	TRBV28	.	.	CASSSPPGGETQYF	TGTGCCAGTTCTTCTCCCCCGGGTGGAGAGACCCAGTACTTC
TRBJ1-2	TRBV27	TRBD1	once	CASSSYPGQGYGYTF	TGTGCCAGCAGTTCTTACCCGGGACAGGGCTATGGCTACACCTTC
TRBJ2-5	TRBV4-3	TRBD2	.	CASSQTSGAQETQYF	TGCGCCAGCAGCCAGACTAGCGGAGCCCAAGAGACCCAGTACTTC
TRBJ2-2	TRBV11-2	.	.	CASRTAVVLGLGGGGELFF	TGTGCCAGCAGAACCGCTGTTGTACTTGGACTAGGGGGCGGCGGGGAGCTGTTTTTT
TRBJ2-7	TRBV5-4	.	.	CASSQSSYEQYF	TGTGCCAGCAGCCAGAGCTCCTACGAGCAGTACTTC
TRBJ1-4	TRBV7-3	.	few	CASSLREGEKLFF	TGTGCCAGCAGCTTAAGGGAGGGTGAAAAACTGTTTTTT
TRBJ2-2	TRBV27	.	.	CASSLSNAGELFF	TGTGCCAGCAGTTTGAGTAACGCCGGGGAGCTGTTTTTT
TRBJ1-1	TRBV14	.	.	CASSQGGHKGTEAFF	TGTGCCAGCAGCCAAGGAGGACACAAGGGAACTGAAGCTTTCTTT
TRBJ2-2	TRBV6-4	.	.	CASSDNLRNTGELFF	TGTGCCAGCAGTGACAATTTGCGGAACACCGGGGAGCTGTTTTTT
TRBJ2-1	TRBV7-9	.	.	CASSLLTGRDNEQFF	TGTGCCAGCAGCTTACTAACAGGGCGGGATAATGAGCAGTTCTTC
TRBJ2-7	TRBV28	TRBD2	.	CASSFGTSGTGYEQYF	TGTGCCAGCAGTTTTGGGACTAGCGGGACCGGCTACGAGCAGTACTTC
TRBJ1-2	TRBV4-3	.	.	CASSQVLGSYGYTF	TGCGCCAGCAGCCAAGTTTTGGGGTCCTATGGCTACACCTTC
TRBJ1-3	TRBV6-5	.	.	CASGKIGQAGNTIYF	TGTGCCAGCGGAAAGATCGGACAAGCTGGAAACACCATATATTTT
TRBJ1-5	TRBV4-2	.	.	CASSQDRGQPQHF	TGTGCCAGCAGCCAAGACAGGGGACAGCCCCAGCATTTT
TRBJ2-1	TRBV2	.	.	CASRNLVGRSEQFF	TGTGCCAGCAGGAACTTGGTGGGCCGGAGTGAGCAGTTCTTC
TRBJ2-7	TRBV6-5	TRBD2	many	CASSYRAGETPYEQYF	TGTGCCAGCAGTTACAGAGCGGGAGAAACTCCCTACGAGCAGTACTTC
TRBJ2-2	TRBV18	TRBD2	.	CASSPGLTNTGELFF	TGTGCCAGCTCACCGGGACTAACGAACACCGGGGAGCTGTTTTTT
TRBJ2-1	TRBV13	TRBD1	once	CASSLGVWQGANEQFF	TGTGCCAGCAGCTTAGGAGTATGGCAGGGGGCGAATGAGCAGTTCTTC
TRBJ2-7	TRBV9	TRBD1	.	CASSWGDRGAHEQYF	TGTGCCAGCAGCTGGGGGGACAGGGGAGCCCACGAGCAGTACTTC
TRBJ1-6	TRBV28	.	.	CASTKSAGARSPLHF	TGTGCCAGCACCAAAAGCGCAGGGGCGCGTTCACCCCTCCACTTT
TRBJ2-1	TRBV28	.	.	CASSPASTIYNEQFF	TGTGCCAGCAGTCCGGCTAGCACTATCTACAATGAGCAGTTCTTC
TRBJ2-7	TRBV4-1	TRBD2	.	CASRGLAGVGEQYF	TGCGCCAGCAGGGGGCTAGCGGGAGTCGGTGAGCAGTACTTC
TRBJ2-2	TRBV27	.	.	CASRGGLDTGELFF	TGTGCCAGCAGAGGGGGGCTGGACACCGGGGAGCTGTTTTTT
TRBJ2-7	TRBV27	.	.	CASSQRRDNPLGQYF	TGTGCCAGCAGTCAGCGTCGGGACAACCCCCTCGGGCAGTACTTC
TRBJ1-1	TRBV19	.	.	CATNTPGRGRRTEAFF	TGTGCCACCAATACCCCGGGGAGGGGCAGGAGAACTGAAGCTTTCTTT
TRBJ1-2	TRBV6-6	.	.	CASSAGKYYGYTF	TGTGCCAGCAGTGCCGGGAAATACTATGGCTACACCTTC
TRBJ1-3	TRBV18	.	once	CASSPPQVNSGNTIYF	TGTGCCAGCTCACCACCCCAGGTGAACTCTGGAAACACCATATATTTT
TRBJ1-3	TRBV5-6	.	.	CASSWGPGPSGNTIYF	TGTGCCAGCAGTTGGGGCCCAGGGCCCTCTGGAAACACCATATATTTT
TRBJ2-5	TRBV29-1	.	.	CSVGGGRSLNPYQETQYF	TGCAGCGTTGGCGGGGGCCGAAGTTTAAACCCGTACCAAGAGACCCAGTACTTC
TRBJ2-3	TRBV15	.	.	CATSRDGGTDTQYF	TGTGCCACCAGCAGAGATGGGGGCACAGATACGCAGTATTTT
TRBJ1-6	TRBV19	TRBD1	.	CASSQQGTVREVAPLHF	TGTGCCAGTAGTCAACAGGGGACCGTGCGGGAAGTAGCACCCCTCCACTTT
TRBJ2-3	TRBV28	.	.	CASSLDRYTQYF	TGTGCCAGCAGTTTGGACAGATATACGCAGTATTTT
TRBJ2-7	TRBV5-6	TRBD1	.	CASSPGTGGEQYF	TGTGCCAGCAGCCCCGGGACAGGGGGCGAGCAGTACTTC
TRBJ2-3	TRBV7-9	TRBD2	.	CASSLRLATDTQYF	TGTGCCAGCAGCCTTCGACTAGCCACAGATACGCAGTATTTT
TRBJ2-5	TRBV5-1	.	.	CASRVPLGGHETQYF	TGCGCCAGCAGAGTTCCCCTGGGTGGACATGAGACCCAGTACTTC
TRBJ1-2	TRBV7-9	.	.	CASSSQTEVYYGYTF	TGTGCCAGCAGCTCCCAGACGGAGGTCTACTATGGCTACACCTTC
TRBJ2-7	TRBV28	.	few	CASRRPPQWEYF	TGTGCCAGCAGACGTCCCCCACAATGGGAGTACTTC